This section outlines one T cell receptor beta chain sequence together with its context. Its specificity is unknown. The length of the CDR3 is 17 residues. Germline V lookup: CDR1 MNHEY, CDR2 SVGAGI. V lost 2 bases and J lost 2, with 17 bases in between. These data belong to a study of post-analysis software for immune sequencing data. Background on the study: Recorded disease courses covered relapsing-remitting, secondary progressive and progressive-relapsing multiple sclerosis. Some patients had no subtype annotation. The study's findings and limits: The normalized Chao1 diversity of multiple sclerosis patients was significantly lower than that of controls. Controls had lower frequencies than patients of about five TRBV segments, which included TRBV5-6, TRBV5-1 and TRBV20-1. Strong same-batch co-clustering of samples appeared with F measure clustering.

The TCR beta cDNA libraries contained unique molecular identifiers. T cells numbering roughly 1 to 10 million yielded 450,000 to 500,000 cDNA molecules. One entry per CDR3 protein, called by TCRdb with MiXCR from the PCR reads. The repertoire holds almost 700,000 distinct CDR3 sequences, with approximately 60% as singletons. The genes are TRBV6-5 and TRBJ2-3; D is possibly TRBD2 (7 bases). The sequenced sample consisted of blood. This clonotype originated in a girl aged 2 to 9 with multiple sclerosis. As DNA, the CDR3 is TGTGCCAGCAGTTACGGGGGGAGGGGGAGCCTCACAGATACGCAGTATTTT. This encodes CASSYGGRGSLTDTQYF.